The rows below give T cell receptor beta chains drawn from one sample of a study of cytomegalovirus exposure and HLA in healthy donors. Sequenced by immunoSEQ multiplex PCR; TCRdb stores in-frame clones only, minus some. In the table there are some 190,000 clones, approximately 88% of which are singletons. Input material: PBMCs. The receptors were sampled from a boy aged 2 to 10 in good health and CMV-seronegative. The CDR3 runs from the conserved cysteine through the conserved F or W. D genes are given only for firm matches. Clone sizes are given selectively: once, few, many, or a class where the clone is expanded.

V gene: TRBV10-3
CDR3 length: 12
D gene: NA
J gene: TRBJ2-7
clone size: NA
CDR3 protein: CAISDWQDEQYF
CDR3 DNA: TGTGCCATCAGTGACTGGCAGGACGAGCAGTACTTC

V gene: TRBV5-6
CDR3 length: 13
D gene: NA
J gene: TRBJ2-2
clone size: NA
CDR3 protein: CASSPANTGELFF
CDR3 DNA: TGTGCCAGCAGCCCCGCGAACACCGGGGAGCTGTTTTTT

V gene: TRBV13
CDR3 length: 13
D gene: TRBD2
J gene: TRBJ2-1
clone size: NA
CDR3 protein: CASRGGPYNEQFF
CDR3 DNA: TGTGCCTCCCGGGGGGGACCGTACAATGAGCAGTTCTTC

V gene: TRBV4-3
CDR3 length: 16
D gene: TRBD1
J gene: TRBJ2-2
clone size: NA
CDR3 protein: CASSQEAGGDTGELFF
CDR3 DNA: TGCGCCAGCAGCCAAGAGGCAGGGGGCGACACCGGGGAGCTGTTTTTT

V gene: TRBV6-6
CDR3 length: 15
D gene: TRBD2
J gene: TRBJ2-3
clone size: NA
CDR3 protein: CASSDRSGRDTTQYF
CDR3 DNA: TGTGCCAGCAGTGATCGTAGCGGGAGAGACACGACGCAGTATTTT

V gene: TRBV19
CDR3 length: 14
D gene: NA
J gene: TRBJ2-3
clone size: once
CDR3 protein: CASSRVSGADTQYF
CDR3 DNA: TGTGCCAGTAGTCGAGTCTCCGGAGCAGATACGCAGTATTTT

V gene: TRBV5-1
CDR3 length: 16
D gene: TRBD2
J gene: TRBJ2-1
clone size: NA
CDR3 protein: CASSLLAERLYNEQFF
CDR3 DNA: TGCGCCAGCAGCCTACTAGCGGAACGACTTTACAATGAGCAGTTCTTC

V gene: TRBV19
CDR3 length: 15
D gene: TRBD1
J gene: TRBJ2-5
clone size: NA
CDR3 protein: CASSIDPDRGETQYF
CDR3 DNA: TGTGCCAGTAGTATAGATCCTGACAGGGGGGAGACCCAGTACTTC

V gene: TRBV6-5
CDR3 length: 14
D gene: NA
J gene: TRBJ1-1
clone size: NA
CDR3 protein: CASSYSGENTEAFF
CDR3 DNA: TGTGCCAGCAGTTATTCCGGGGAGAACACTGAAGCTTTCTTT

V gene: TRBV7-3
CDR3 length: 15
D gene: NA
J gene: TRBJ1-1
clone size: NA
CDR3 protein: CASSLTPGQNTEAFF
CDR3 DNA: TGTGCCAGCAGCTTAACACCAGGGCAGAACACTGAAGCTTTCTTT